The present T cell receptor beta chain was sequenced within a study of human T cells and chemical hapten exposure. Overall study results and limits: Donors were affected by alopecia, so their immune reaction might vary from that of healthy individuals.

Notes on this clonotype: The antigen is unknown.

Noted time point: patch test 3, about 24 weeks after DPC sensitization. The treatment: therapeutic diphenylcyclopropenone sensitization with weekly scalp DPC. The template was total RNA from unfractionated whole blood. A single record per CDR3 protein comes from TCRdb applying MiXCR to the RACE reads. This table holds about 92,000 distinct CDR3 sequences, about 11% found once. The CDR3 loop spans 13 amino acids. V lost 4 bases and J lost 8, with 14 bases in between. Germline V gene sequence: CDR1 MDHEN, CDR2 SYDVKM. Source: whole blood, taken in connection with sensitization to the hapten diphenylcyclopropenone (DPC). This receptor was identified in a woman aged 25 to 39 with alopecia areata. Some clones in this sample may be carry-over from other donors' samples. The genes are TRBV28 and TRBJ1-2, with a weak D call TRBD1 (6 bases). Written as DNA, the CDR3 is TGTGCCAGCAGTTCGACAGGTGGGAGCGGCTACACCTTC. It encodes CASSSTGGSGYTF.